The present T cell receptor beta chain was sequenced within a study of blood T cell repertoires in COVID-19. Study at large: Samples representing acute and convalescent COVID-19 were sourced from the United States, Italy and Spain. PBMCs, B-cell-depleted T cells, or T cells were the source of the cDNA or gDNA that made up the material.

The V end lost 6 bases, the J end lost 11 bases, and 21 bases lay between the germline ends. The CDR3 extends over 14 amino acids. Germline CDR1 SGHTS, CDR2 YDEGEE. Seattle's enrolled individuals joined amid active infection and were then monitored longitudinally. Authors' data handling: Amplification of reference gene primers was used by the study to estimate nucleated cell counts. Produced via immunoSEQ multiplex PCR; TCRdb's table is partial and in-frame only. That table gives V, J and clone size, and the DNA gave D and trimming. The repertoire includes tens of thousands of clones, 75% to 90% of them detected once, and 18% sits in the top ten.

This TCR was recovered from a woman aged 60-75 years with COVID-19, enrolled during active disease. This chain connects TRBV5-8 to TRBJ1-5, with a possible D match to TRBD1 (6 bases). Sequencing was carried out using peripheral blood. The CDR3 DNA follows: TGTGCCAGCAACGACCCGGGACACAGCAAGACCCAGCATTTT. This codes for CASNDPGHSKTQHF. Using reference TRBV5-8 and TRBJ1-5 for the parts outside the CDR3, the full variable domain is EAGVTQSPTHLIKTRGQQATLRCSPISGHTSVYWYQQALGLGLQFLLWYDEGEERNRGNFPPRFSGRQFPNYSSELNVNALELEDSALYLCASNDPGHSKTQHFGDGTRLSIL.